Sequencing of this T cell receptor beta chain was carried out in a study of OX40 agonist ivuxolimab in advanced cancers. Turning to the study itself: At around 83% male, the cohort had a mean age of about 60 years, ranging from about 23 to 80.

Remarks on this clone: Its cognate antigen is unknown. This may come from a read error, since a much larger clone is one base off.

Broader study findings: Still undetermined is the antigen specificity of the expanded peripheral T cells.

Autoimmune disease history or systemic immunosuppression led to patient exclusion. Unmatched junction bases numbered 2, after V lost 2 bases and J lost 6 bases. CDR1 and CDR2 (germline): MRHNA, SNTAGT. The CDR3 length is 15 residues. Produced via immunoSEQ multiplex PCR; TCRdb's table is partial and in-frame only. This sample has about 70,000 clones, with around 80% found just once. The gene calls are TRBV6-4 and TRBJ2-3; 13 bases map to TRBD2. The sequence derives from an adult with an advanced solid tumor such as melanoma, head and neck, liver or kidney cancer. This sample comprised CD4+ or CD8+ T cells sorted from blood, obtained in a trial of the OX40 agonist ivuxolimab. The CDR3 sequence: CASSDTSGGADTQYF. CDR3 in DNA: TGTGCCAGCAGTGACACTAGCGGGGGGGCCGATACGCAGTATTTT.